The 5 T cell receptor beta chains given below trace back to one sample, sequenced in a study of T-cell reconstitution after alpha-beta-depleted transplantation in children. The library targeted TCRbeta and was prepared with unique molecular identifiers. TCRdb used MiXCR to reprocess the PCR reads, holding one entry per CDR3 protein. The profile shows under 750,000 distinct CDR3 sequences, roughly 24% of them singletons. The source material was PBMCs, mostly from graft donor cells, sampled 360 days after TCRalphabeta/CD19-depleted stem cell transplant. The receptors derive from a boy younger than two who had a stem cell transplant for acute myeloid leukemia, so the T cells may come from the graft donor.

The table lists this clonotype with many counts. The chain combines TRBV12-3 or TRBV12-4 with TRBJ1-5; D gene uncertain. V was shortened by 6 bases and J by 1 base, with 13 bases between the two germline ends. The CDR3 length is 15 residues. CDR3 residues: CASRLNPDSNQPQHF. The CDR3, as DNA: TGTGCCAGCAGGTTGAACCCGGACAGCAATCAGCCCCAGCATTTT.

The chain employs TRBV6-5 and TRBJ1-1, with D perhaps TRBD1 (6 bases). Germline CDR1 reads MNHEY; CDR2 reads SVGAGI. This CDR3 contains 15 residues. The V and J ends lost 1 base and 4 bases respectively, with 13 bases between them. CDR3 region: CASSYWGRGFTEAFF. The CDR3 DNA reads TGTGCCAGCAGTTACTGGGGCAGGGGCTTCACTGAAGCTTTCTTT.

This clonotype was detected ten times or more. The V gene is TRBV6-5, the J gene TRBJ2-7; weak D call: TRBD2 (6 bases). Germline V gives CDR1 MNHEY, CDR2 SVGAGI. This CDR3 region has 14 residues. Trimming shortened V by 3 bases and J by 2 bases, and 11 bases separated the two germline ends. The chain's CDR3 is CASSYGGEAYEQYF. The DNA of the CDR3 is TGTGCCAGCAGTTATGGAGGGGAGGCCTACGAGCAGTACTTC.

The CDR3 sequence: CASSEYFGTGDEQFF. The CDR3 bases are TGTGCCAGCAGTGAGTATTTCGGGACAGGGGATGAGCAGTTCTTC. The V gene is TRBV6-4, the J gene TRBJ2-1; 10 bases fit TRBD1. Per germline, CDR1 MRHNA and CDR2 SNTAGT. V lost 3 bases and J lost 8; bases outside the gene matches: 7. CDR3 length: 15 residues.

As for this clonotype: An end of the junction differs from the germline gene, which may be a read error. The chain recombines TRBV20-1 with TRBJ2-5; TRBD2 might be the D (6 bases). In germline, CDR1 is DFQATT, CDR2 SNEGSKA (reference sequence). The CDR3 has 15 amino acids. DNA for the CDR3: TGCGGTGCTATACCTTACGGTAGCGGAGAAGAGACCCAGTACTTC. It yields the protein CGAIPYGSGEETQYF.